This T cell receptor (beta chain) was captured in a study of blood T cell repertoires in COVID-19. Study as a whole: Spain, Italy and the United States supplied samples that represented acute and convalescent COVID-19. Nucleic acid was either cDNA or gDNA, and it came from T cells, B-cell-depleted T cells, or PBMCs.

V gave up 3 bases and J gave up 4 bases, with 15 bases separating them. This CDR3 is built from 16 residues. Germline V CDR1 and CDR2: KGHSH, LQKENI. As processed by the authors: Nucleated cell counts were estimated from reference gene primer amplification. Assay: immunoSEQ multiplex PCR; the TCRdb copy retains only in-frame clones and omits some. The DNA was the basis for D and trimming; V, J and clone size are from that table. The top ten clones hold 2.1% of a sample with roughly 100,000 clones, around 83% of them seen once. The chain links TRBV18 to TRBJ2-2; unclear D gene. The receptor was isolated from a human donor in a cohort sampled during active COVID-19. The sequencing input was peripheral blood. CDR3: CASSPPGSAVTGELFF. CDR3 nucleotides: TGTGCCAGCTCACCCCCGGGTTCAGCAGTCACCGGGGAGCTGTTTTTT.